Shown below are 5 T cell receptor beta chains from a single sample sequenced in a study of cytomegalovirus exposure and HLA in healthy donors. Both 60 Vbeta primers and 13 Jbeta primers went into the PCR. Some clones are missing from TCRdb's copy, which holds only in-frame ones; the method was immunoSEQ multiplex PCR. The sample includes about 160,000 clones, 80% to 90% of them seen just once. The sequencing sample was made of PBMCs. All receptors come from a woman under 30 in good health and CMV-seronegative.

This clone was found once. The same CDR3 also results from other DNA sequences found in this sample. V gene TRBV7-3 combines with J gene TRBJ2-3; D is uncertain. Per germline, CDR1 SGHTA and CDR2 FQGTGA. Trimming stripped 4 bases from V and 2 bases from J, with 7 bases between. This CDR3 has 13 amino acids. CDR3 amino acids: CASSSTSTDTQYF. DNA for the CDR3: TGTGCCAGCAGCTCAACCTCCACAGATACGCAGTATTTT.

This sequence joins TRBV6-1 and TRBJ2-7; 10 nucleotides agree with TRBD1. Unmatched junction bases numbered 3, after V lost 2 bases and J lost 2 bases. The CDR3 sequence is 15 residues long. Germline V CDR1 and CDR2: MNHNS, SASEGT. This CDR3 is CASSELGTGAYEQYF. The CDR3 DNA reads as TGTGCCAGCAGTGAACTGGGGACAGGGGCCTACGAGCAGTACTTC.

V is TRBV7-6 and J is TRBJ1-4; 9 nucleotides match TRBD1. CDR1 is SGHVS, CDR2 FNYEAQ, per germline. The CDR3 length is 19 residues. The V and J ends lost 0 bases and 2 bases, in that order; junction bases with no gene match: 10. DNA of the CDR3: TGTGCCAGCAGCTTAGCGCCCAGGACAGGGGTTTTGACTAATGAAAAACTGTTTTTT. This translates into CASSLAPRTGVLTNEKLFF.

The rearrangement uses TRBV29-1 and TRBJ1-1; D call uncertain. Germline V gene lookup returns CDR1 SQVTM and CDR2 ANQGSEA. V was trimmed by 2 bases and J by 2 bases, leaving 9 bases between them. The CDR3 has 13 amino acids. CDR3 bases: TGCAGCGTTGAACGGCGGATTAACACTGAAGCTTTCTTT. Its protein is CSVERRINTEAFF.

V usage is TRBV7-8 and J usage is TRBJ1-6; possibly TRBD1 for D (5 bases). The germline V gene has CDR1 SGHVS and CDR2 FQNEAQ. The CDR3 has 15 amino acids. Trimming cost V 3 bases and J 8 bases, with 14 bases left between them. The CDR3, as DNA: TGTGCCAGCAGCTTGACAGACTCAGTCCATTCACCCCTCCACTTT. Translated, it gives CASSLTDSVHSPLHF.